Listed below are T cell receptor beta chains from one sample, sequenced in a study of T cell repertoires in cytomegalovirus infection. Each CDR3 protein gets one entry after TCRdb re-called the reads with MiXCR. The sample lists some 800,000 distinct CDR3 sequences, 30% to 35% occurring once. These receptors' targets are unknown. The source was cultured CD8+ T cells from PBMCs, collected from culture after CMV antigen stimulation. These receptors all come from a human donor in good health (CMV status not recorded). Some clones in this sample may be carry-over from other donors' samples. Each CDR3 is given with its conserved first and last residue. A D gene is named only where the DNA matches it firmly. Clone size is shown for a subset of rows, as once, few, many or a class of expanded clone.

>NA|TRBJ1-2|TRBV7-6|NA
CASSSGGAEYGYTF
>NA|TRBJ1-5|TRBV7-2|TRBD1
CASSLWDRDQPQHF
>NA|TRBJ2-3|TRBV20-1|NA
CSARGRVEDTQYF
>NA|TRBJ2-1|TRBV20-1|NA
CSARERGLNEQFF
>NA|TRBJ1-5|TRBV27|NA
CASRDRAYSNQPQHF
>NA|TRBJ2-1|TRBV13|NA
CASSFGLGGNEQFF
>NA|TRBJ2-3|TRBV10-3|NA
CAISGDGTSTDTQYF
>NA|TRBJ1-5|TRBV2|NA
CASSDRGGYSNQPQHF
>NA|TRBJ2-3|TRBV7-9|NA
CASSSDLGDTQYF
>NA|TRBJ1-1|TRBV6-2/TRBV6-3|TRBD1
CASSLGGQGIWKNTEAFF
>once|TRBJ2-1|TRBV7-6|NA
CVSSFLGNEQFF
>NA|TRBJ2-2|TRBV7-9|NA
CASSPGGGTGELFF
>many|TRBJ2-5|TRBV7-2|NA
CASTSVGGQETQYF
>few|TRBJ2-3|TRBV5-6|TRBD2
CASSLIRLAGGTDTQYF
>few|TRBJ1-1|TRBV15|NA
CATSRDENTEAFF
>NA|TRBJ1-5|TRBV7-4|NA
CASSPGLGGSNQPQHF
>few|TRBJ2-1|TRBV7-9|NA
CASKDSVAYNEQFF
>NA|TRBJ2-1|TRBV5-4|NA
CASSLIEENEQFF
>NA|TRBJ2-1|TRBV27|TRBD1
CATASFGTEYNKQFF
>NA|TRBJ1-2|TRBV12-3/TRBV12-4|NA
CASSLGGDYTF
>NA|TRBJ2-3|TRBV3-1|TRBD2
CASSNYSGGAADTQYF
>few|TRBJ1-1|TRBV25-1|NA
CASSGGTLQIRNTEAFF
>few|TRBJ1-5|TRBV9|NA
CASSVEGFQPQHF
>NA|TRBJ1-2|TRBV7-6|NA
CASSPLLGQPNYGYTF
>NA|TRBJ2-1|TRBV9|NA
CASSVDSSFNEQFF
>NA|TRBJ2-3|TRBV6-5|NA
CASSYTKGYLGTDTQYF
>few|TRBJ2-2|TRBV6-2/TRBV6-3|TRBD2
CASIRGGSGELFF
>NA|TRBJ2-2|TRBV24-1|TRBD1
CATSDSAGTGTTGELFF
>few|TRBJ2-7|TRBV7-8|TRBD2
CASSPTRAGRGGYEQYF
>NA|TRBJ1-2|TRBV6-6|NA
CASSSQLGWVTDGYTF
>NA|TRBJ2-3|TRBV15|TRBD1
CATGRTGSDTQYF
>few|TRBJ2-2|TRBV6-1|NA
CASSAKGVANTGELFF
>NA|TRBJ2-5|TRBV5-1|NA
CASSLVRARKETQYF
>many|TRBJ1-1|TRBV9|TRBD1
CASSVGQGGTEAFF
>NA|TRBJ2-3|TRBV27|TRBD2
CASSSTTSGDTQYF
>NA|TRBJ1-1|TRBV7-9|NA
CASFGVGQNTEAFF
>NA|TRBJ2-1|TRBV27|TRBD2
CANSFGSAGGGYNEQFF
>NA|TRBJ2-6|TRBV4-3|NA
CASSRGTDGPGANVLTF
>few|TRBJ2-7|TRBV7-9|NA
CASSPTWTATYEQYF
>NA|TRBJ2-5|TRBV6-5|NA
CASSYRGDRRETQYF
>NA|TRBJ2-5|TRBV12-3/TRBV12-4|TRBD2
CASSRFISGAEETQYF
>NA|TRBJ1-5|TRBV27|NA
CASGPGAWQPQHF
>NA|TRBJ1-2|TRBV6-5|NA
CASSYSNRDYTF
>NA|TRBJ2-1|TRBV5-6|TRBD2
CASSLSGGGASHLYNEQFF
>many|TRBJ1-1|TRBV6-5|TRBD1
CASRNNRGLNTEAFF
>many|TRBJ2-3|TRBV7-2|TRBD2
CASSSPPAGVGRTDTQYF
>NA|TRBJ1-2|TRBV27|NA
CASSLGFVGYGYTF
>many|TRBJ1-6|TRBV7-2|NA
CASLRPGGDSPLHF
>NA|TRBJ1-1|TRBV7-2|TRBD1
CASSIFRGLGFSEAFF
>many|TRBJ2-5|TRBV6-5|TRBD2
CASSYREGGGAKTQYF
>few|TRBJ1-2|TRBV10-2|TRBD1
CASTGDRDDYGYTF
>many|TRBJ2-1|TRBV7-8|NA
CASSLETLGDQFF
>NA|TRBJ2-2|TRBV25-1|TRBD1
CANSDHRGVTGELFF
>many|TRBJ2-3|TRBV7-9|NA
CASSSTPRSTDTQYF
>many|TRBJ2-1|TRBV7-2|NA
CASSPHYGVDNEQFF